Described below is a single T cell receptor beta chain sequence and its context. This specimen belongs to a study of blood T cell repertoires in COVID-19. For the study at large: COVID-19 samples from acute and convalescent phases originated in the United States, Italy and Spain. Sample material is recorded as cDNA or gDNA derived from T cells, B-cell-depleted T cells, or PBMCs.

Authors' data handling: The assay estimated nucleated cells by amplifying reference gene primers. Measured with immunoSEQ multiplex PCR; TCRdb has only the in-frame clones, and not every one. V and J calls and clone size are given by that table; D and trimming were obtained from the DNA. The data contain fewer than 35,000 clones, more than 75% of them singletons. Germline loops: CDR1 MNHNS, CDR2 SASEGT. The CDR3 length is 13 residues. Trimming took 1 base from V and 5 from J, leaving 6 bases between them. Input material: peripheral blood. The TCR was taken from a human donor in a cohort sampled during active COVID-19. The donor label of this sample is uncertain. The chain combines TRBV6-1 with TRBJ2-4, with D tentatively TRBD1 (5 bases). The CDR3 sequence is CASSEGTQNIQYF. Here the CDR3 DNA reads TGTGCCAGCAGTGAAGGGACACAAAACATTCAGTACTTC.